This TCR beta chain stems from a study of type 1 and type 2 diabetes patients. Overall study context: Samples came from type 1 diabetic, type 2 diabetic or nondiabetic people, recruited in China. Whole-study findings and limits: Age and gender were not matched between study groups.

Germline trimming cut 3 bases from V and 4 bases from J; bases unmatched to any gene: 1. Germline V gene data show CDR1 as LNHNV and CDR2 as YYDKDF (reference sequence). The CDR3 spans 13 residues. The PCR template was genomic DNA. Amplification of the beta chain CDR3 used 30 forward and 13 reverse multiplex primers. MiXCR was run by TCRdb on the multiplex PCR reads, yielding one entry per CDR3 protein. This table holds fewer than 350,000 distinct CDR3 sequences, 40% to 50% found once. This clonotype has a count of ten or more. Its antigen is not known. Standard classification criteria confirmed type 1 or type 2 diabetes in all patients.

The sequenced material came from peripheral blood mononuclear cells (PBMCs). The J gene is TRBJ1-1, the V gene TRBV15; 8 bases align to TRBD1. The sequence was collected from a man between 18 and 35 years old with type 2 diabetes. The CDR3 loop is CATSRDRVTEAFF. The CDR3 DNA reads as TGTGCCACCAGCAGGGACAGGGTCACTGAAGCTTTCTTT.